These 2 T cell receptor beta chains share one sample of origin, sequenced in a study of identical twins. One entry per CDR3 protein, called by TCRdb with MiXCR from the 5' RACE reads. The sample carries more than 1.5 million distinct CDR3 sequences, roughly a third recorded once. Input material: cord blood. These receptors originate from a newborn girl in good health.

V gene TRBV5-6 combines with J gene TRBJ2-1, with D perhaps matching TRBD2 (5 bases). CDR1 SGHDT and CDR2 YYEEEE come from the germline V gene. The CDR3 totals 15 residues. Trimming removed 4 bases at V and 5 bases at J, with 16 bases between. The CDR3 DNA reads as TGTGCCAGCAGCATCGGGGTTCGCACACACAATGAGCAGTTCTTC. It specifies CASSIGVRTHNEQFF.

Turning to this clonotype: Germline is not matched at one junction end, which may reflect a read error. The V and J genes are TRBV4-1 and TRBJ2-5; no definite D call. The CDR3 consists of 14 residues. Per the germline V gene, CDR1 is MGHRA and CDR2 is YSYEKL. CDR3 nucleotide sequence: TGCGCCAACAGCCCAAAGACCCATCAAGAGACCCAGTACTTC. The encoded protein is CANSPKTHQETQYF.